The present entry profiles one T cell receptor (beta chain) with its context. The antigen is not known. This entry comes from a study of a mutant IDH1 vaccine in newly diagnosed glioma. Turning to the study itself: Vaccination started 4-6 weeks after radiotherapy alone, or with temozolomide cycles.

Losses at the gene ends were 4 bases for V and 4 bases for J; bases not matched to a gene: 8. The CDR3 is made up of 15 amino acids. Germline V gives CDR1 SGDLS, CDR2 YYNGEE. Data came from immunoSEQ multiplex PCR; TCRdb stores just in-frame clones and leaves some out. Of under 150,000 clones in the sample, approximately 87% are singletons; the top ten hold more than 0.55%. Documented time point: week 11, during vaccination. Doses of 300 ug of mutant IDH1 20-mer peptide were given with topical imiquimod. The sequence was collected from a woman aged 50 to 65 with glioma. Sequencing used PBMCs, obtained from a glioma patient whose treatment included an IDH1 peptide vaccine. This rearrangement joins TRBV9 to TRBJ2-3; 8 nucleotides align to TRBD1. CDR3 loop: CASSSRGTGPDTQYF. CDR3 sequence (DNA): TGTGCCAGCAGCTCCCGAGGGACAGGTCCAGATACGCAGTATTTT.